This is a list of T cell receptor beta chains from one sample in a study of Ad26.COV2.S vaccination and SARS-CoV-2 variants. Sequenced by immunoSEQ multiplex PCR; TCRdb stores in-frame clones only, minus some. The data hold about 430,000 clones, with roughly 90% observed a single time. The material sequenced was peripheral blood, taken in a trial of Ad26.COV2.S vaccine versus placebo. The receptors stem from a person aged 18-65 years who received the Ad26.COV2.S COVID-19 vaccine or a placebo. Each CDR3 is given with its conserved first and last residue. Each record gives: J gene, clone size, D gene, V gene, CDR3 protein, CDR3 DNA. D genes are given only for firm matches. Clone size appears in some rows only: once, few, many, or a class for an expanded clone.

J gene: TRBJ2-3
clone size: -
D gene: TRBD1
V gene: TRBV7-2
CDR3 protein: CASSLWTGQSSTDTQYF
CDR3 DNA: TGTGCCAGCAGCTTATGGACGGGACAGTCTAGCACAGATACGCAGTATTTT

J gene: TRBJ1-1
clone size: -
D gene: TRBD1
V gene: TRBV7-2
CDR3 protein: CASSLFGQGNTEAFF
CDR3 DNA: TGTGCCAGCAGCTTATTCGGACAGGGGAACACTGAAGCTTTCTTT

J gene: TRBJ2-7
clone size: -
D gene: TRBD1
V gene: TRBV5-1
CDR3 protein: CASSLGQGSSYEQYF
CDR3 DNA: TGCGCCAGCAGCTTGGGACAGGGAAGCTCCTACGAGCAGTACTTC

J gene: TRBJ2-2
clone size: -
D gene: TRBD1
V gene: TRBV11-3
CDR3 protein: CASSWGQSSGELFF
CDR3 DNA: TGTGCCAGCAGCTGGGGACAGTCGAGCGGGGAGCTGTTTTTT

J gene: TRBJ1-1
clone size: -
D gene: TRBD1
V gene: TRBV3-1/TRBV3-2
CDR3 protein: CASKRWDSMNTEAFF
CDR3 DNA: TGTGCCAGCAAGCGTTGGGACAGCATGAACACTGAAGCTTTCTTT

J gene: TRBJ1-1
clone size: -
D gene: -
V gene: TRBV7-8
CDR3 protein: CASSLNEPNTEAFF
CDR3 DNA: TGTGCCAGCAGCTTAAATGAACCGAACACTGAAGCTTTCTTT

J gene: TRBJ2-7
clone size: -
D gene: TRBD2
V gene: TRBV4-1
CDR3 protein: CASSPAGVSYEQYF
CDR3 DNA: TGCGCCAGCAGCCCAGCGGGAGTTTCCTACGAGCAGTACTTC

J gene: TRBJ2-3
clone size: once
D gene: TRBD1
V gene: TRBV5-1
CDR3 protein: CASRPGQASTDTQYF
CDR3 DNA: TGCGCCAGCAGACCAGGACAGGCCAGCACAGATACGCAGTATTTT

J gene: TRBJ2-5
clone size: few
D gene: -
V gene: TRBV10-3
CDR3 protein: CAISETGVVETQYF
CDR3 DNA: TGTGCCATCAGTGAGACGGGGGTTGTAGAGACCCAGTACTTC

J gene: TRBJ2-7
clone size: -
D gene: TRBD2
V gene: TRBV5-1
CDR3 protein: CASSPGGGYEQYF
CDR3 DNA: TGCGCCAGCAGCCCGGGAGGGGGTTACGAGCAGTACTTC

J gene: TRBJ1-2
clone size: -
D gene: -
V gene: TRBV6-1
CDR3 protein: CASSAVLGRPTLNYGYTF
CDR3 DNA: TGTGCCAGCAGTGCGGTGTTAGGCAGACCGACTCTTAACTATGGCTACACCTTC

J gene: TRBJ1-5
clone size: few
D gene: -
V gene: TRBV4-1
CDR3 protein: CASSQTGNQPQHF
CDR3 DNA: TGCGCCAGCAGCCAGACAGGTAATCAGCCCCAGCATTTT

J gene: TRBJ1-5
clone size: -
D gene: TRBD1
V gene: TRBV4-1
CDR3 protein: CASSQEPGQGGQPQHF
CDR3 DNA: TGCGCCAGCAGCCAAGAGCCCGGACAGGGTGGTCAGCCCCAGCATTTT

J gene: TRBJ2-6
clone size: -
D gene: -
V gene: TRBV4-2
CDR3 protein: CASSQDRGAGANVLTF
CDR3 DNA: TGTGCCAGCAGCCAAGATAGAGGGGCTGGGGCCAACGTCCTGACTTTC

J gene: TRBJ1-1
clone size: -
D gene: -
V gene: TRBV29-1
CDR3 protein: CSVLDNMNTEAFF
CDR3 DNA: TGCAGCGTTCTCGATAACATGAACACTGAAGCTTTCTTT

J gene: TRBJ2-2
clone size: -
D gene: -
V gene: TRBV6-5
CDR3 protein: CASSYSPHTNTGELFF
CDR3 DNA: TGTGCCAGCAGTTACTCCCCACATACGAACACCGGGGAGCTGTTTTTT

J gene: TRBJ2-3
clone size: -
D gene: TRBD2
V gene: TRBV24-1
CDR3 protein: CATSDYNPLAGVLDTQYF
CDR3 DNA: TGTGCCACCAGTGATTACAATCCTCTAGCGGGAGTATTAGATACGCAGTATTTT